Only a few counts were recorded for the clone carrying this T cell receptor beta chain. The target antigen is unknown. The protocol was immunoSEQ multiplex PCR, while the TCRdb copy is restricted to in-frame clones and leaves out a portion. The table has about 76,000 clones, around four fifths seen once. This entry comes from a study of T cell clones after liver transplantation. As for the study in general: Liver transplant recipients had immunosuppression withdrawal attempted within 2 years. Tolerance: complete withdrawal held at least one year, liver enzymes staying within twice normal.

The germline V and J ends were trimmed by 5 bases and 4 bases, with 12 bases remaining between them. Germline V gives CDR1 GTSNPN, CDR2 SVGIG (reference sequence). This CDR3 is 12 amino acids long. Study outcomes and limitations: Compared with third party-reactive sequences, donor-reactive ones declined more, independent of withdrawal success.

Sample: CD4+ T cells from blood, taken at the 22-month timepoint. The receptor comes from a human patient who received a liver transplant. The T cells may come from the graft donor. The chain uses TRBV30 and TRBJ2-7; D assignment may be TRBD1 or TRBD2 (5 bases each). The CDR3 DNA follows: TGTGCCTGGGTCCCCGGGGCATACGAGCAGTACTTC. This translates into CAWVPGAYEQYF.